The 2 T cell receptor beta chains in this list originate from one sample, sequenced in a study of cytomegalovirus exposure and HLA in healthy donors (dated by TCRdb to the late 2010s). The library was generated by the immunoSEQ multiplex PCR assay. TCRdb's version of the immuneACCESS table is confined to in-frame rearrangements and falls short of the full clone set. An unresolved V gene accounts for under half of the shortfall where checked; the remainder is of unknown origin. This sample holds under 350,000 clones; 80% to 90% were observed only once. The ten largest make up approximately 1% of the sample. Specimen: PBMCs. These receptors all come from a woman between 18 and 29 years old in good health and CMV-seronegative.

The J gene is TRBJ1-1, the V gene TRBV6-1; D gene unclear. Germline V gives CDR1 MNHNS, CDR2 SASEGT. There are 13 residues in the CDR3. Trimming took 5 bases from V and 1 from J, leaving 8 bases between them. CDR3 in amino acids: CASSFIQNTEAFF. The CDR3 coding sequence is TGTGCCAGCAGTTTCATACAGAACACTGAAGCTTTCTTT.

The chain is built from TRBV30 and TRBJ2-2; D gene uncertain. Germline lookup yields CDR1 GTSNPN and CDR2 SVGIG (reference sequence). The CDR3 sequence is 13 residues long. The germline V and J ends were trimmed by 2 bases and 4 bases, with 8 bases remaining between them. DNA of the CDR3: TGTGCCTGGAGTATCGGGTTCACCGGGGAGCTGTTTTTT. Translation gives CAWSIGFTGELFF. Full variable domain (missing parts from reference TRBV30 and TRBJ2-2): SQTIHQWPATLVQPVGSPLSLECTVEGTSNPNLYWYRQAAGRGLQLLFYSVGIGQISSEVPQNLSASRPQDRQFILSSKKLLLSDSGFYLCAWSIGFTGELFFGEGSRLTVL.